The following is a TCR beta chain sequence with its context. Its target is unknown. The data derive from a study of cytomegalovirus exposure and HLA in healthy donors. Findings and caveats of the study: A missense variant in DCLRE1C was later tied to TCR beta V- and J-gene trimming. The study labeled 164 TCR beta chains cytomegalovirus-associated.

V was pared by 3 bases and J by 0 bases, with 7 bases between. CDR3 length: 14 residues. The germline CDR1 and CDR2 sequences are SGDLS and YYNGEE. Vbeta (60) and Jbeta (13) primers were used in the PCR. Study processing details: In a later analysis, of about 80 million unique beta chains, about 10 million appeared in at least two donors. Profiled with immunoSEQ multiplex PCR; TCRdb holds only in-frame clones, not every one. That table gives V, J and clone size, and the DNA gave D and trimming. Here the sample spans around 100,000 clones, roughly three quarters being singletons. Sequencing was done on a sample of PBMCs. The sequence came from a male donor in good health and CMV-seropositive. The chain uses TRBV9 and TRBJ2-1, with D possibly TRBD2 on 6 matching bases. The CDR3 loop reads CASSGRASYNEQFF. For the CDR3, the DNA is TGTGCCAGCAGCGGGAGGGCCTCCTACAATGAGCAGTTCTTC.